This entry is about one T cell receptor (beta chain). The data were taken from a study of T-cell reconstitution after alpha-beta-depleted transplantation in children. Preparation of the TCRbeta library was carried out with unique molecular identifiers. TCRdb reanalysed the PCR reads using MiXCR and keeps one entry per CDR3 protein. Of fewer than 1 million distinct CDR3 sequences listed, approximately 15% are singletons. The receptor was isolated from a male patient aged 5 to 17 who had a stem cell transplant for acute lymphoblastic leukemia, so the T cells may come from the graft donor. The input for sequencing was PBMCs, mostly from graft donor cells, taken 360 days after TCRalphabeta/CD19-depleted stem cell transplant.

This CDR3 reads CASSQEGSGSPYNEQFF. As DNA, the CDR3 is TGTGCCAGCAGCCAAGAAGGTAGCGGGAGTCCTTACAATGAGCAGTTCTTC. The rearrangement uses TRBV3-1 and TRBJ2-1; TRBD2 matches 9 bases. The trim removed 0 bases at V and 4 bases at J, leaving 7 bases unmatched. The CDR3 spans 17 residues. Per the germline V gene, CDR1 is LGHDT and CDR2 is YNNKEL (reference sequence).